The sequence of this T cell receptor (beta chain) was determined in a study of T cells in pancreatic ductal adenocarcinoma (dated by TCRdb to about 2017). Regarding the study in general: The work assessed suppressive cells as well as CD8+ T cells infiltrating resected pancreatic ductal adenocarcinoma, measuring their numbers, locations, and properties, in order to shed light on the adaptive T-cell response that occurs naturally.

Spanning cysteine to phenylalanine, the CDR3 consists of 15 amino acids. Just CDR3 DNA is preserved here, 45 bases in frame from base 1. CDR1 and CDR2 (SGHAT, FQDESV) derive from the germline V gene (reference sequence). Germline trimming: 6 bases from V, 0 bases from J; junction bases outside gene matches: 3. Of note for this clone: No cognate antigen has been identified for it. Per-nucleotide qualities are absent, and no much larger clonotype sits a single base away.

General conclusions and limits of the study: Blood samples had more total productive templates and 6 to 8-fold more unique clonotypes than tumor samples. T-cell clonality showed no significant difference between tumor and blood, with a mean clonality of around 0.12 in tumors and around 0.067 in blood. Because inoperable disease is present at presentation in most pancreatic cancer patients, the resected cohort was biased toward the minority with early-stage disease. Tumor versus blood clonality comparisons may be biased because tumors are enriched in CD45RO+ effector rather than naive T cells, biasing toward lower diversity.

Pancreatic ductal adenocarcinoma patients who had undergone surgery without neoadjuvant therapy were selected. Peripheral blood was collected in heparin tubes, from which PBMCs were isolated by histopaque density gradient and cryopreserved in approximately 9.3% DMSO. Using the DNeasy Blood and Tissue Kit along with Proteinase K and RNase treatment, genomic DNA was extracted from over 5 PBMC specimens and under ten flash-frozen tumor specimens. TCR beta CDR3 regions were amplified from genomic DNA using the immunoSEQ hsTCRB kit. High-throughput TRB CDR3 sequencing was performed on an Illumina HiSeq system. The original methods were these. Sequencing reads were analyzed with the immunoSEQ software, and nonproductive sequences with premature stops or frame-shifts were excluded. Clonality of the repertoire was calculated as one minus the Shannon entropy normalized by log2 of the number of unique productive sequences. In TCRdb, the immuneACCESS table is reduced to in-frame sequences with V and J assigned. These tables do not hold every clone; where another copy was compared, an unresolved V gene accounts for under half, and the others remain unexplained. D and trimming come from the DNA, and the V and J calls and clone size come from that table. A total of over 100,000 clones appear in this sample, roughly 96% of them only once. The biggest ten clones account for 3.1% of the sample.

The V and J genes are TRBV11-1 and TRBJ2-1, with 9 bases matching TRBD2. Sequenced material: PBMCs. The clonotype was recovered from a human donor with pancreatic ductal adenocarcinoma. CDR3 loop: CASSLAGSSYNEQFF. The DNA sequence is TGTGCCAGCAGTCTAGCGGGAAGCTCCTACAATGAGCAGTTCTTC.